This T cell receptor (beta chain) is drawn from a study of cytomegalovirus exposure and HLA in healthy donors. Notes on the study in general: As a later analysis showed, several of the most significant clusters appeared to be linked to common viral pathogens. In an earlier analysis, about 87% or about 30%: the productive usage of most TCR beta V segments.

Primers: 60 Vbeta forward and 13 Jbeta reverse. The repertoire was sequenced with immunoSEQ multiplex PCR; TCRdb's copy has only in-frame clones and lacks some. The repertoire holds 90,000 or so clones, with about 75% as singletons. On this clone: What it binds is unknown.

Germline CDR1 SGHRS, CDR2 YFSETQ. V gave up 4 bases and J gave up 8 bases; unmatched junction bases: 11. The CDR3 loop spans 15 amino acids. The material sequenced was PBMCs. The TCR originated in a man aged 25 to 40 in good health and CMV-seropositive. V is TRBV5-1 and J is TRBJ1-5; 8 nucleotides match TRBD1. The CDR3: CASSPGQGNVEPQHF. CDR3 DNA: TGCGCCAGCAGCCCAGGACAGGGAAACGTGGAGCCCCAGCATTTT.